This TCR beta chain was captured in a study of cytomegalovirus exposure and HLA in healthy donors. The study's findings and limits: TCR beta sequences reportedly predicted most subjects' HLA-A and HLA-B alleles accurately. Some TCR beta chains (around 180 of them) were listed as cytomegalovirus-associated. A highly shared variant cluster was judged a likely technical artifact. It was in a later analysis that TCR association rates were seen to vary by HLA locus, highest for DRB1 and lowest for HLA-C.

Primers for the PCR totalled 60 Vbeta and 13 Jbeta. Assay: immunoSEQ multiplex PCR; the TCRdb copy retains only in-frame clones and omits some. The sample shows roughly 70,000 clones, about 67% of them seen only once. Comment on this clone: Antigen unknown.

The trim removed 1 base at V and 2 bases at J, leaving 14 bases unmatched. The CDR3 has 18 amino acids. Germline V lookup: CDR1 SGHDN, CDR2 FVKESK. V gene TRBV14 combines with J gene TRBJ2-7; 7 bases are shared with TRBD1. The TCR originated in a human donor in good health. The source material was PBMCs. The CDR3 DNA reads TGTGCCAGCAGCCAAGCCGAGACAGGGAAGCCTCCTCCCTACGAGCAGTACTTC. It is translated as CASSQAETGKPPPYEQYF.